The entry that follows covers one T cell receptor beta chain sequence. The sample comes from a study of T cells in Graves' hyperthyroidism and ophthalmopathy. Across the whole study: The blood sample was taken at first diagnosis, before treatment began.

Patients with ophthalmopathy all had a Clinical Activity Score of at least 3, a NOSPECS grade of at least 4 and duration under 3 months. Every diagnosis used clinical symptoms, serum thyroxine and TRAb, thyroid ultrasound and orbital computed tomography. The TCR beta CDR3 regions underwent amplification using RNA transcripts as the source. A first-round RT-PCR of the TCR CDR3 used the HTBI primer set. One entry per CDR3 protein results from TCRdb running MiXCR on the multiplex PCR reads. The table records about 300,000 distinct CDR3 sequences, roughly 19% of them present only once. The CDR3 has 16 amino acids. Germline CDR1 MGHDK, CDR2 SYGVNS. V lost 2 bases to trimming and J lost 2 bases; unmatched junction nucleotides: 6.

Sample: blood. The source of this sequence is a middle-aged man with Graves' ophthalmopathy. V usage is TRBV25-1 and J usage is TRBJ2-3; 8 bases map to TRBD2. CDR3 bases: TGTGCCAGCAGTGAAACGGCGACTAGCGTCACAGATACGCAGTATTTT. Protein product: CASSETATSVTDTQYF.